Sequencing of this T cell receptor beta chain was carried out in a study of blood T cells in healthy people across ages. Study results and caveats: In long-lived donors, naive CD4+ cell counts and diversity exceeded those of aged donors.

Comments on this clonotype: The antigen is undetermined.

The authors ran a second PCR of roughly 6 to 12 cycles using a sample-barcoded 5' primer and a J-beta primer mix. TCRdb re-called the 5' RACE reads through MiXCR, storing one row per CDR3 protein. The top ten hold roughly 18% of the sample, which has a few hundred thousand distinct CDR3 sequences, 25% to 30% seen once. The receptor's source is a woman aged 70-85 years in good health. The sample was blood.

The CDR3 protein is CASNRQDPNEQYF. CDR3 bases: TGTGCCAGCAACCGACAGGACCCTAACGAGCAGTACTTC. The chain has TRBV5-5 and TRBJ2-7; the D gene is possibly TRBD1 (6 bases). Trimming took off 6 bases at V and 5 bases at J, with 15 bases between the two ends. Germline V gene sequence: CDR1 SGHKS, CDR2 YYEKEE (reference sequence). The CDR3 is 13 amino acids.